The 31 T cell receptor beta chains in this list originate from one sample, sequenced in a study of cytomegalovirus exposure and HLA in healthy donors. The PCR made use of 60 Vbeta and 13 Jbeta primers. This table comes from immunoSEQ multiplex PCR, and its TCRdb copy is limited to in-frame clones, with some not included. Across some 120,000 clones, the top ten clones capture roughly 3.5% of the sample. The sequenced sample consisted of PBMCs. Receptors were obtained from a man aged 18-30 years in good health and CMV-seronegative.

V is TRBV5-1 and J is TRBJ1-1; the match to TRBD1 covers 8 bases. The CDR3 covers 14 residues. Trimming took 2 bases from V and 4 from J; bases not matched to a gene: 4. Per germline, CDR1 SGHRS and CDR2 YFSETQ. In nucleotides, the CDR3 is TGCGCCAGCAGCTTCAGGGGGCGAGGCACTGAAGCTTTCTTT. This gives the protein CASSFRGRGTEAFF.

The chain couples TRBV9 to TRBJ1-1, with D unclear. Trimming removed 0 bases from V and 3 bases from J, with 15 bases in between. CDR1 and CDR2 from the germline V gene are SGDLS and YYNGEE. This CDR3 is built from 16 residues. The CDR3 loop is CASSVGTDFSYTEAFF. CDR3 sequence (DNA): TGTGCCAGCAGCGTAGGAACGGACTTTTCCTACACTGAAGCTTTCTTT.

The chain links TRBV19 to TRBJ1-2, with D hard to call. The germline V gene has CDR1 LNHDA and CDR2 SQIVND (reference sequence). The CDR3 is 12 amino acids. The V end was cut by 6 bases, the J end by 0 bases, with 5 bases between. The CDR3 reads CASRGANYGYTF. CDR3 nucleotides: TGTGCCAGTAGGGGAGCTAACTATGGCTACACCTTC.

The CDR3 DNA is TGTGCCAGCAGTGAAGTAGGGACAGGCGACTACGAGCAGTACTTC. Translation gives CASSEVGTGDYEQYF. V usage is TRBV6-1 and J usage is TRBJ2-7; TRBD1 agrees at 8 bases. Germline values: CDR1 MNHNS, CDR2 SASEGT. Trimming at V came to 1 base and at J to 3 bases, leaving 5 bases not matched to a gene. This CDR3 region has 15 residues.

The CDR3 loop reads CASSSPPWGVGSVEQFF. The CDR3 DNA reads as TGTGCCAGCAGCTCCCCCCCCTGGGGCGTGGGGTCCGTTGAGCAGTTCTTC. The chain is built from TRBV7-9 and TRBJ2-1, with D possibly matching TRBD1 (5 bases). This CDR3 is 17 amino acids long. Germline lookup yields CDR1 SEHNR and CDR2 FQNEAQ (reference sequence). The ends were cut back, 4 bases at V and 9 bases at J, with 25 bases in the middle.

This sequence joins TRBV9 and TRBJ2-1; tentatively, D is TRBD1 (6 bases). Germline-derived CDR1 and CDR2 are SGDLS and YYNGEE. V lost 0 bases to trimming and J lost 6 bases, with 19 bases between them. CDR3 length equals 17 residues. The CDR3 here is CASSVVGGRGKGNEQFF. CDR3 DNA: TGTGCCAGCAGCGTAGTAGGTGGTAGGGGGAAGGGCAATGAGCAGTTCTTC.

This chain connects TRBV10-3 to TRBJ2-7, with a weak D call TRBD1 (6 bases). Germline CDR1 reads ENHRY; CDR2 reads SYGVKD. This CDR3 is built from 13 residues. Deletions cut 7 bases from V and 2 bases from J, with 12 bases between. CDR3 bases: TGTGCCATCAACAAGGGGGAGACCTACGAGCAGTACTTC. This codes for CAINKGETYEQYF.

The gene calls are TRBV7-9 and TRBJ1-2; 8 positions agree with TRBD1. The ends lost 0 bases at V and 4 bases at J; junction bases unmatched: 4. CDR1 is SEHNR, CDR2 FQNEAQ, per germline (reference sequence). This CDR3 region has 15 residues. CDR3 amino acids: CASSLATGGGYGYTF. As DNA, the CDR3 is TGTGCCAGCAGCTTAGCAACAGGGGGAGGCTATGGCTACACCTTC.

This chain connects TRBV5-6 to TRBJ2-1; D remains unclear. There are 15 residues in the CDR3. Germline CDR1 and CDR2: SGHDT and YYEEEE. V dropped 0 bases and J dropped 4 bases, with 11 bases sitting between them. CDR3 DNA: TGTGCCAGCAGCTTGGGAGACACCGGATACAATGAGCAGTTCTTC. It is translated as CASSLGDTGYNEQFF.

This chain joins TRBV5-1 and TRBJ1-3, with D hard to call. Germline V CDR1 and CDR2: SGHRS, YFSETQ. The CDR3 is made up of 17 amino acids. Trimming shortened V by 0 bases and J by 0 bases, and 13 bases separated the two germline ends. The CDR3 DNA reads TGCGCCAGCAGCTTGGGCGCTGGCGGAAACTCTGGAAACACCATATATTTT. It yields the protein CASSLGAGGNSGNTIYF.

The chain's CDR3 is CASSLDRGPDTQYF. The CDR3 nucleotides read TGTGCCAGCTCGCTTGACAGGGGGCCAGATACGCAGTATTTT. This chain joins TRBV18 and TRBJ2-3, with 10 bases aligning to TRBD1. Germline CDR1 KGHSH, CDR2 LQKENI. This CDR3 is 14 amino acids long. The ends lost 6 bases at V and 4 bases at J; junction bases unmatched: 4.

The V call is TRBV19, the J call TRBJ1-1; a possible D gene is TRBD1 (5 bases). Germline values: CDR1 LNHDA, CDR2 SQIVND (reference sequence). Trimming removed 3 bases from V and 1 base from J, with 9 bases in between. This CDR3 contains 14 residues. CDR3 region: CASSIGTGNTEAFF. The CDR3 nucleotides read TGTGCCAGTAGTATTGGAACAGGGAACACTGAAGCTTTCTTT.

This chain uses TRBV7-9 with TRBJ2-3; D may be TRBD2 (5 bases). This CDR3 has 13 residues. Germline assignment: CDR1 SEHNR and CDR2 FQNEAQ (reference sequence). V was clipped by 2 bases and J by 6 bases, with 9 bases between them. CDR3 DNA: TGTGCCAGCAGCTTAATTTGGGAGGATACGCAGTATTTT. It is translated as CASSLIWEDTQYF.

The chain carries TRBV7-9 and TRBJ1-6; TRBD1 agrees at 9 bases. CDR3 length: 15 amino acids. V gave up 4 bases and J gave up 8 bases; unmatched junction bases: 6. In germline, CDR1 is SEHNR, CDR2 FQNEAQ (reference sequence). The DNA for the CDR3 is TGTGCCAGCAGCTCCAAGGACAGGGGATATTCACCCCTCCACTTT. Its translation: CASSSKDRGYSPLHF.

The V gene is TRBV15, the J gene TRBJ1-1, with D perhaps TRBD1 (5 bases). The ends were cut back, 5 bases at V and 9 bases at J, with 16 bases in the middle. Germline loops: CDR1 LNHNV, CDR2 YYDKDF (reference sequence). This CDR3 is 13 amino acids long. CDR3 coding DNA: TGTGCCACCAGCGTCAGGGTGGCTGGGCAAGCTTTCTTT. It translates to CATSVRVAGQAFF.

The chain has TRBV7-3 and TRBJ2-3, with D hard to call. This CDR3 region has 14 residues. Trimming removed 1 base from V and 2 bases from J, with 7 bases in between. From germline, CDR1 is SGHTA and CDR2 FQGTGA. The CDR3 coding sequence is TGTGCCAGCAGCTTAATGGCAGACACAGATACGCAGTATTTT. Its translation is CASSLMADTDTQYF.

The genes are TRBV2 and TRBJ2-3, with a weak D call TRBD2 (5 bases). The germline V gene encodes CDR1 SNHLY and CDR2 FYNNEI. The V and J ends lost 10 bases and 3 bases respectively, with 17 bases between them. The CDR3 length is 14 residues. CDR3 sequence (DNA): TGTGCCATCAAGGAAAGGGAGCGAACAGATACGCAGTATTTT. Translation gives CAIKERERTDTQYF.

The chain carries TRBV13 and TRBJ1-5; D is undetermined. V lost 5 bases to trimming and J lost 9 bases, with 17 bases between them. The CDR3 totals 14 residues. Germline CDR1 reads PRHDT; CDR2 reads FYEKMQ (reference sequence). The chain's CDR3 is CASSAGRGSGPQHF. CDR3 bases: TGTGCCAGCAGCGCGGGCCGTGGGTCCGGGCCCCAGCATTTT.

This chain uses TRBV4-1 with TRBJ1-4; D uncertain. The CDR3 contains 15 residues. CDR1 is MGHRA and CDR2 is YSYEKL in the germline V gene. Trimming pared 4 bases from V and 3 bases from J, leaving 12 bases between. The CDR3 DNA reads TGCGCCAGCAGCCCCCCACGCGGGGCTAATGAAAAACTGTTTTTT. Amino acids: CASSPPRGANEKLFF.

The V and J genes are TRBV27 and TRBJ1-1; the D gene is possibly TRBD1 (6 bases). This CDR3 contains 13 residues. Per the germline V gene, CDR1 is MNHEY and CDR2 is SMNVEV (reference sequence). Trimming stripped 8 bases from V and 9 bases from J, with 19 bases between. The CDR3 reads CASRRRDKVKAFF. DNA for the CDR3: TGTGCCAGCCGTCGACGGGACAAAGTAAAAGCTTTCTTT.

The chain combines TRBV28 with TRBJ1-2; TRBD1 is a possible D gene (6 bases). CDR3 length: 12 amino acids. Germline CDR1 and CDR2: MDHEN and SYDVKM. V was shortened by 8 bases and J by 5 bases, with 12 bases between the two germline ends. The CDR3 DNA reads as TGTGCCAGCGTCCAGGGGAAGTATGGCTACACCTTC. This translates into CASVQGKYGYTF.

This chain joins TRBV7-3 and TRBJ1-2; 7 positions match TRBD1. The CDR3 has 14 residues. Germline V gene sequence: CDR1 SGHTA, CDR2 FQGTGA. Trimming took 5 bases from V and 1 from J; bases not matched to a gene: 4. CDR3 loop: CASSPGTDNYGYTF. The CDR3 nucleotides read TGTGCCAGCAGCCCTGGGACAGATAACTATGGCTACACCTTC.

The chain is built from TRBV19 and TRBJ2-7; D gene uncertain. Trimming shortened V by 4 bases and J by 1 base, and 11 bases separated the two germline ends. This CDR3 comprises 14 residues. Germline CDR1 and CDR2: LNHDA and SQIVND (reference sequence). CDR3: CASSTLTLSYEQYF. Here the CDR3 DNA reads TGTGCCAGTAGTACCTTGACACTGTCCTACGAGCAGTACTTC.

The rearrangement links TRBV14 to TRBJ2-3, with D maybe TRBD2 (5 bases). V dropped 4 bases and J dropped 2 bases, with 13 bases sitting between them. The CDR3 length is 15 residues. Germline CDR1 and CDR2: SGHDN and FVKESK. Here the CDR3 reads CASSLTRLNTDTQYF. The CDR3 coding sequence is TGTGCCAGCAGCCTTACTAGATTGAACACAGATACGCAGTATTTT.

This chain connects TRBV5-4 to TRBJ1-1, with D possibly TRBD1 on 5 matching bases. Germline CDR1 is SGHNT and CDR2 is YYREEE (reference sequence). The V gene lost 3 bases and the J gene lost 7 bases, with 22 bases spanning the gap. The CDR3 sequence is 16 residues long. The CDR3: CASSSGAGVGWNEAFF. In nucleotides, the CDR3 is TGTGCCAGCAGCTCCGGGGCGGGGGTAGGATGGAATGAAGCTTTCTTT.

The rearrangement uses TRBV14 and TRBJ1-4; 9 nucleotides line up with TRBD1. The CDR3 runs to 16 residues. Germline V gene data show CDR1 as SGHDN and CDR2 as FVKESK. V lost 5 bases and J lost 2; bases outside the gene matches: 6. CDR3 amino acids: CASSDRGGATNEKLFF. CDR3 DNA: TGTGCCAGCAGCGACAGGGGGGGTGCGACTAATGAAAAACTGTTTTTT.

The J gene is TRBJ1-2, the V gene TRBV5-1; a possible D gene is TRBD1 (5 bases). Looked up from germline, CDR1 is SGHRS and CDR2 is YFSETQ. With 0 bases removed from V and 4 bases from J, the gap between germline ends came to 22 bases. This CDR3 has 18 residues. The DNA of the CDR3 is TGCGCCAGCAGCTTGGCCTCGGGGGGATTTAAGCTATTCTATGGCTACACCTTC. Residues: CASSLASGGFKLFYGYTF.

The V and J genes are TRBV28 and TRBJ1-2; 7 bases agree with TRBD1. Per the germline V gene, CDR1 is MDHEN and CDR2 is SYDVKM. V shed 7 bases, J shed 2 bases, and the junction held 10 bases outside the gene matches. This CDR3 region has 15 residues. The CDR3 is CASTIGGQTNYGYTF. CDR3 sequence (DNA): TGTGCCAGCACCATAGGGGGACAGACAAACTATGGCTACACCTTC.

The rearrangement uses TRBV5-1 and TRBJ2-7; TRBD1 matches 9 bases. Per germline, CDR1 SGHRS and CDR2 YFSETQ. This CDR3 has 15 amino acids. Trimming took 3 bases from V and 0 from J; bases not matched to a gene: 4. CDR3 DNA: TGCGCCAGCAGCTCCGACAGGGGGGACTCCTACGAGCAGTACTTC. Its translation: CASSSDRGDSYEQYF.

The chain employs TRBV5-1 and TRBJ2-3; 14 bases match TRBD2. The trim removed 4 bases at V and 5 bases at J, leaving 6 bases unmatched. Germline V gene data show CDR1 as SGHRS and CDR2 as YFSETQ. CDR3 length: 16 residues. CDR3 nucleotides: TGCGCCAGCAGCGGGGGACTAGCGGGAGTTGGAGATACGCAGTATTTT. It is translated as CASSGGLAGVGDTQYF.

The rearrangement uses TRBV5-5 and TRBJ2-7; 7 nucleotides agree with TRBD1. Germline CDR1 and CDR2: SGHKS and YYEKEE (reference sequence). The CDR3 contains 15 residues. V trimming: 4 bases; J trimming: 2 bases; junction bases outside the gene matches: 9. DNA of the CDR3: TGTGCCAGCAGCCCCGTGAGAGGGGGCCCCTACGAGCAGTACTTC. As protein: CASSPVRGGPYEQYF.